This T cell receptor (beta chain) was sequenced during a study of blood T cell repertoires in COVID-19. In the authors' methods: By means of reference gene primer amplification, nucleated cell counts were estimated. Using immunoSEQ multiplex PCR, the repertoire was profiled, and TCRdb retains in-frame clones only, with some absent. V, J and clone size are taken as reported in that table, and D and trimming were inferred from the DNA itself. The sample lists 21,000 or so clones; approximately 84% were seen once. The V gene's germline CDR1 is ENHRY and CDR2 SYGVKD. This CDR3 spans 14 amino acids. V shed 6 bases, J shed 8 bases, and the junction held 11 bases outside the gene matches.

The sequence was obtained from a man in his fifties with active COVID-19. The sequenced sample was peripheral blood. This rearrangement joins TRBV10-3 to TRBJ1-2, with 8 nucleotides matching TRBD1. In DNA, the CDR3 is TGTGCCATCAGGGAGAGGACAGGGAATAGCGGCTACACCTTC. Translated: CAIRERTGNSGYTF.